These 3 T cell receptor beta chains share one sample of origin, sequenced in a study of shared clonotypes between healthy human individuals. The data were produced by immunoSEQ multiplex PCR, yet TCRdb's version contains in-frame clones alone and is incomplete. The sample carries about 1 million clones, roughly 74% recorded once. Input material: memory CD4+ T cells from PBMCs. The subset was: CD45RA-negative fraction. Every receptor here comes from a man in his late teens or twenties in good health. Some clones in this sample may be carry-over from other donors' samples.

The J gene is TRBJ2-1, the V gene TRBV25-1; D not resolved. CDR1 is MGHDK, CDR2 SYGVNS, per germline. V was trimmed by 6 bases and J by 13 bases, leaving 13 bases between them. This CDR3 is 11 amino acids long. The CDR3 reads CASSLTMIQFF. Written as DNA, the CDR3 is TGTGCCAGCAGCTTAACAATGATACAGTTCTTC.

The chain joins TRBV6-5 to TRBJ2-7, with TRBD2 matching over 15 bases. CDR1 and CDR2 (germline): MNHEY, SVGAGI. The V gene end was trimmed by 7 bases and the J gene end by 5 bases; junction bases not matched to a gene: 3. CDR3 length equals 14 residues. The CDR3 region is CASMGLAGGHEQYF. The CDR3 DNA is TGTGCCAGCATGGGACTAGCGGGAGGCCACGAGCAGTACTTC.

Comments on this clone: No DNA is shown, since the ends of the CDR3 on it are uncertain; the CDR3 is the one TCRdb lists. This sequence joins TRBV18 and TRBJ1-4. Germline V gene sequence: CDR1 KGHSH, CDR2 LQKENI. The CDR3 has 15 residues if both end residues are counted. CDR3 amino acids: CASSPSVPSNEKLFF.